Below are 16 T cell receptor beta chains sequenced from a single sample in a study of regulatory T cells in long-lasting Graves disease. Time point noted: newly diagnosed GD, antithyroid drugs for less than 3 months. Isolated PBMC RNA provided the starting material for the TCR library. Arm-PCR with iRepertoire HTBI primers amplified the CDR3 regions for these TCR beta libraries. From the multiplex PCR reads, TCRdb called clonotypes with MiXCR, one entry per CDR3 protein. The sample yields about 350,000 distinct CDR3 sequences, around 15% seen once. These sequences were also reported in another study, on T cells in Graves' hyperthyroidism and ophthalmopathy.

The source material was peripheral blood mononuclear cells (PBMCs), sampled at new diagnosis, from a patient treated with antithyroid drugs. The receptors here all came from a woman aged 18-29 years with Graves disease.

This clonotype was detected only a few times. This rearrangement joins TRBV28 to TRBJ2-3; no firm D call. The V end was cut by 7 bases, the J end by 7 bases, with 9 bases between. Germline loops: CDR1 MDHEN, CDR2 SYDVKM. The CDR3 has 11 residues. The CDR3 here is CASNMGYTQYF. CDR3 in DNA: TGTGCCAGCAATATGGGATATACGCAGTATTTT.

This clonotype has a count of ten or more. The chain employs TRBV6-2 or TRBV6-3 and TRBJ2-1; 13 bases are shared with TRBD2. Germline V gives CDR1 MNHEY, CDR2 SVGEGT. V shed 6 bases, J shed 8 bases, and the junction held 4 bases outside the gene matches. The CDR3 is 14 amino acids. CDR3: CASRLAGGPDEQFF. The CDR3 coding sequence is TGTGCCAGCAGACTAGCGGGGGGGCCTGATGAGCAGTTCTTC.

This clonotype showed up many times. Written as DNA, the CDR3 is TGTGCCAGCAGGACCTTATTGCAGGGGGGATCACCCCTCCACTTT. It encodes CASRTLLQGGSPLHF. The chain joins TRBV12-3 or TRBV12-4 to TRBJ1-6; 7 nucleotides align to TRBD1. This CDR3 contains 15 residues. V shed 6 bases and J 10 bases; nucleotides not matched to a gene: 12.

Many counts were recorded for this clonotype. V and J are TRBV6-1 and TRBJ2-2; no reliable D call. The V gene lost 5 bases and the J gene lost 7 bases, with 11 bases spanning the gap. The CDR3 covers 13 residues. CDR1 MNHNS and CDR2 SASEGT come from the germline V gene. CDR3 sequence (DNA): TGTGCCAGCAGTCCCACTTGGGGCGGGGAGCTGTTTTTT. Its translation is CASSPTWGGELFF.

This clonotype occurred many times. The genes are TRBV28 and TRBJ1-5; D remains ambiguous. The CDR3 has 13 amino acids. CDR1 and CDR2 from the germline V gene are MDHEN and SYDVKM. Trimming removed 3 bases at V and 5 bases at J, with 8 bases between. CDR3 sequence: CASSLSKDQPQHF. Written as DNA, the CDR3 is TGTGCCAGCAGTTTGTCGAAGGATCAGCCCCAGCATTTT. Looking up the rest from reference TRBV28 and TRBJ1-5 gives the full variable domain: DVKVTQSSRYLVKRTGEKVFLECVQDMDHENMFWYRQDPGLGLRLIYFSYDVKMKEKGDIPEGYSVSREKKERFSLILESASTNQTSMYLCASSLSKDQPQHFGDGTRLSIL.

The chain employs TRBV6-1 and TRBJ2-7, with TRBD2 matching over 15 bases. From germline, CDR1 is MNHNS and CDR2 SASEGT. This CDR3 has 16 amino acids. Unmatched junction bases numbered 3, after V lost 6 bases and J lost 0 bases. In nucleotides, the CDR3 is TGTGCCAGCAGAGCGGGACTAGCGGGGGGCTCCTACGAGCAGTACTTC. The encoded protein is CASRAGLAGGSYEQYF.

Concerning this clonotype itself: This may arise from a read error, as a much more abundant clone is one base away. The missing conserved phenylalanine or tryptophan at the end of this CDR3 makes a read error likely. The chain joins TRBV5-5 to TRBJ2-7; perhaps TRBD2 as D (6 bases). CDR3 length: 15 amino acids. The V gene lost 5 bases and the J gene lost 0 bases, with 15 bases spanning the gap. CDR1 and CDR2 from the germline V gene are SGHKS and YYEKEE (reference sequence). The DNA for the CDR3 is TGTGCCAGCAGGTCCGGGACTCCGAGCTCCTACGAGCAGTACCTC. Amino acid sequence: CASRSGTPSSYEQYL.

The chain is built from TRBV5-5 and TRBJ1-1, with D possibly being TRBD1 (6 bases). Trimming cost V 2 bases and J 0 bases, with 14 bases left between them. The CDR3 is made up of 16 amino acids. Germline V gene lookup returns CDR1 SGHKS and CDR2 YYEKEE (reference sequence). The CDR3 DNA sequence: TGTGCCAGCAGCTTTGGTACAGGGAGAATGAACACTGAAGCTTTCTTT. Encoded protein: CASSFGTGRMNTEAFF.

This chain uses TRBV5-1 with TRBJ2-2; 12 bases are shared with TRBD2. Per germline, CDR1 SGHRS and CDR2 YFSETQ. J gave up 5 bases and V 7 bases, and 9 bases lay outside the gene matches. The CDR3 sequence is 16 residues long. The CDR3 DNA follows: TGCGCCAGCGGATCCTCCGGGACTAGCGGGACCGGGGAGCTGTTTTTT. Translation: CASGSSGTSGTGELFF.

Comment on this clonotype: A much larger clone differs from this one at a single base, so this may be a read error. CDR3 nucleotides: TGTGCCAGCAGCCAGCGGGAGAGGATCAGGGAGCTGTTTTTT. It translates to CASSQRERIRELFF. The chain carries TRBV6-2 or TRBV6-3 and TRBJ2-2; 8 bases match TRBD2. The length of the CDR3 is 14 residues. Germline V gene data show CDR1 as MNHEY and CDR2 as SVGEGT. V gave up 6 bases and J gave up 9 bases; unmatched junction bases: 9.

This chain uses TRBV5-1 with TRBJ2-2; tentatively, D is TRBD2 (6 bases). Trimming stripped 4 bases from V and 6 bases from J, with 19 bases between. The CDR3 is made up of 16 amino acids. Germline V lookup: CDR1 SGHRS, CDR2 YFSETQ. CDR3 region: CASSGPGTSVAGELFF. In nucleotides, the CDR3 is TGCGCCAGCAGCGGGCCCGGGACTTCCGTGGCCGGGGAGCTGTTTTTT.

The table lists this clonotype with a few counts. This rearrangement joins TRBV6-1 to TRBJ2-1; 9 nucleotides line up with TRBD1. The CDR3 contains 15 residues. The V gene end was trimmed by 4 bases and the J gene end by 3 bases; junction bases not matched to a gene: 4. Germline CDR1 MNHNS, CDR2 SASEGT. The CDR3 spells CASSGWTGVYNEQFF. In DNA, the CDR3 is TGTGCCAGCAGTGGCTGGACAGGGGTCTACAATGAGCAGTTCTTC.

The chain employs TRBV28 and TRBJ2-5; D call uncertain. This CDR3 region has 12 residues. The germline V gene encodes CDR1 MDHEN and CDR2 SYDVKM. V was shortened by 5 bases and J by 9 bases, with 13 bases between the two germline ends. CDR3 sequence reads: CASSPSNWAQYF. In DNA form, the CDR3 reads TGTGCCAGCAGTCCCTCGAACTGGGCCCAGTACTTC.

This clonotype was observed many times. This rearrangement joins TRBV3-1 to TRBJ1-1; the D is unclear. Germline V gene lookup returns CDR1 LGHDT and CDR2 YNNKEL (reference sequence). Trimming left V 4 bases short and J 0 bases short, with 6 bases between. This CDR3 contains 13 residues. The CDR3 DNA reads as TGTGCCAGCAGCCGTGACTTGAACACTGAAGCTTTCTTT. This translates into CASSRDLNTEAFF.

Only a few counts were recorded for this clonotype. The J gene is TRBJ1-1, the V gene TRBV19; no clear D gene. Trimming cost V 6 bases and J 0 bases, with 11 bases left between them. The CDR3 extends over 14 amino acids. Per germline, CDR1 LNHDA and CDR2 SQIVND (reference sequence). CDR3: CASRGREVNTEAFF. The CDR3 DNA is TGTGCCAGTAGGGGTAGAGAGGTGAACACTGAAGCTTTCTTT.

This clonotype appeared many times. This chain joins TRBV2 and TRBJ2-1, with D possibly being TRBD1 or TRBD2 (5 bases each). V shed 9 bases and J shed 0 bases, with 12 bases lying between them. Germline V gene lookup returns CDR1 SNHLY and CDR2 FYNNEI. This CDR3 spans 14 amino acids. CDR3 bases: TGTGCCAGGGGCTATGGGGGCTCCTACAATGAGCAGTTCTTC. Protein: CARGYGGSYNEQFF. Full variable domain (rest looked up from reference TRBV2 and TRBJ2-1): EPEVTQTPSHQVTQMGQEVILRCVPISNHLYFYWYRQILGQKVEFLVSFYNNEISEKSEIFDDQFSVERPDGSNFTLKIRSTKLEDSAMYFCARGYGGSYNEQFFGPGTRLTVL.